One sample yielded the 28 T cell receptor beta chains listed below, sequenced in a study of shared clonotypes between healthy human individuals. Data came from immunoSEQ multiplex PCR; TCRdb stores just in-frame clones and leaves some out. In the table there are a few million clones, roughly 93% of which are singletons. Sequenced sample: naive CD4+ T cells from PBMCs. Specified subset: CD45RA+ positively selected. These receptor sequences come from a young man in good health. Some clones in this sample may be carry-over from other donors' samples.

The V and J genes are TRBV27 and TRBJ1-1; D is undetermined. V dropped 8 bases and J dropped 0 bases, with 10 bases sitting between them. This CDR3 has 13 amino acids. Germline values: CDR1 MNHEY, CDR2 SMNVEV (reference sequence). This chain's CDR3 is CASQSAMNTEAFF. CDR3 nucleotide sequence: TGTGCCAGCCAATCGGCCATGAACACTGAAGCTTTCTTT.

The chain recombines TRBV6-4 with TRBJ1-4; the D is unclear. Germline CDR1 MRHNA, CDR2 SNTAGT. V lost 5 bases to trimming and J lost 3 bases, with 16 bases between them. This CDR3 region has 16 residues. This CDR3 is CASSRTRSASNEKLFF. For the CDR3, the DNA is TGTGCCAGCAGTCGAACCCGCAGTGCCTCTAATGAAAAACTGTTTTTT.

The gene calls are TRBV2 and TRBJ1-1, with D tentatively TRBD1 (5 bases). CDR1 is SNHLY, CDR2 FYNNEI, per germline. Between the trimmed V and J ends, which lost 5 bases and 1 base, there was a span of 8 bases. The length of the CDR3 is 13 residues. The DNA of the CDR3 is TGTGCCAGCAGTAAGGACAAGAACACTGAAGCTTTCTTT. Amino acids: CASSKDKNTEAFF.

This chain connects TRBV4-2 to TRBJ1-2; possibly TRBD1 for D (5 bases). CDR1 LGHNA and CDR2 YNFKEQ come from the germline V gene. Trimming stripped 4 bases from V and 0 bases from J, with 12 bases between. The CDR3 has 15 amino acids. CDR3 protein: CASSPPGTSNYGYTF. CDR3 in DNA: TGTGCCAGCAGCCCTCCAGGGACCTCTAACTATGGCTACACCTTC.

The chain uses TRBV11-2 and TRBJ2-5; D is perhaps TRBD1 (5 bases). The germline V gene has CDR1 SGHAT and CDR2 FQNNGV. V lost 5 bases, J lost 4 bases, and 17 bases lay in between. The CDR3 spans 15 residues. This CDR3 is CASSRARARGETQYF. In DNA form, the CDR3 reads TGTGCCAGCAGCCGGGCCAGGGCCAGAGGAGAGACCCAGTACTTC.

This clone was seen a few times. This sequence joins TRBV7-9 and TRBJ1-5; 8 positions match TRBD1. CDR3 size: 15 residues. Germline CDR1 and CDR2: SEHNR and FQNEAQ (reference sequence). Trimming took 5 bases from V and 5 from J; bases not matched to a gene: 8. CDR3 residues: CASSRRGQGDQPQHF. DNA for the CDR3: TGTGCCAGCAGCCGCCGAGGACAGGGCGATCAGCCCCAGCATTTT.

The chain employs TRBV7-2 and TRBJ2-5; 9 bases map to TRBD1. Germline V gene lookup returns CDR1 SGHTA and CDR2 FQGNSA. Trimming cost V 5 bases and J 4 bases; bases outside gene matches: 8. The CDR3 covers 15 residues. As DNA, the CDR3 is TGTGCCAGCAGCGCGACCGGGACAGGGCGAGAGACCCAGTACTTC. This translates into CASSATGTGRETQYF.

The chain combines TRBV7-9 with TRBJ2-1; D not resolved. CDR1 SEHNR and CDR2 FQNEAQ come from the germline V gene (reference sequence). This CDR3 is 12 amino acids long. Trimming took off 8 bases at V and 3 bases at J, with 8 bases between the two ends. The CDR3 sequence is CASRSVYNEQFF. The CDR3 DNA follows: TGTGCCAGCCGGAGCGTCTACAATGAGCAGTTCTTC.

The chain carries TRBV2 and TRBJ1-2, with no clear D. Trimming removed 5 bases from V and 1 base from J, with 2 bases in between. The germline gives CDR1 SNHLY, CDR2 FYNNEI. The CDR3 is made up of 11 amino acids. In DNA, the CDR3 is TGTGCCAGCAGTCGTAACTATGGCTACACCTTC. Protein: CASSRNYGYTF.

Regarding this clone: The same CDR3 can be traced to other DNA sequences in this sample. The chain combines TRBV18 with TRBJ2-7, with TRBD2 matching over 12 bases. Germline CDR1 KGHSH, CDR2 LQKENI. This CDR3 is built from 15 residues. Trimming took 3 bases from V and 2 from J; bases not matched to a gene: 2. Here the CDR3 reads CASSPRLAGAYEQYF. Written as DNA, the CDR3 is TGTGCCAGCTCACCTCGACTAGCGGGAGCCTACGAGCAGTACTTC.

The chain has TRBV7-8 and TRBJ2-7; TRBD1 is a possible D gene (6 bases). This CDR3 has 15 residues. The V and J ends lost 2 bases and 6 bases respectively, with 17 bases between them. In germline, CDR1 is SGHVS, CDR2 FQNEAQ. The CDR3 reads CASSLTGLAMSEQYF. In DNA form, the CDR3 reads TGTGCCAGCAGCTTAACAGGGTTGGCTATGAGCGAGCAGTACTTC.

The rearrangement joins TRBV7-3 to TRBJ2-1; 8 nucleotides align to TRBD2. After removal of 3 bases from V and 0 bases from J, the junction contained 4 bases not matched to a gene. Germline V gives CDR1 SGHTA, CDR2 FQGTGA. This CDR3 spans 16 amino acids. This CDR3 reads CASSFSGTSSYNEQFF. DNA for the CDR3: TGTGCCAGCAGCTTCTCCGGGACTAGCTCCTACAATGAGCAGTTCTTC.

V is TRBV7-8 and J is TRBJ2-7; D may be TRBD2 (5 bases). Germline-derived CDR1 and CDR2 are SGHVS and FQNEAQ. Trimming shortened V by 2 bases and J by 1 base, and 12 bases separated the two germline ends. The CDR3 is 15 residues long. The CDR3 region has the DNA TGTGCCAGCAGCTTACGAGGGAGTTGGTCCTACGAGCAGTACTTC. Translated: CASSLRGSWSYEQYF.

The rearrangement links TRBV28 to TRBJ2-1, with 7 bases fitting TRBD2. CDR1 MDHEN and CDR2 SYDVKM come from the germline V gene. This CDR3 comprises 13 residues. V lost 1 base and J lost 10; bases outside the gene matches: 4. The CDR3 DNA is TGTGCCAGCAGTTTATTGGTCGGGGGGGAGCAGTTCTTC. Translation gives CASSLLVGGEQFF.

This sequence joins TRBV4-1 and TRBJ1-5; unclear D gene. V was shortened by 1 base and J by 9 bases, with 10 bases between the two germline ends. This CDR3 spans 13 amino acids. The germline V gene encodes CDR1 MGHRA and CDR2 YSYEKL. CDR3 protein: CASSQVPGGPQHF. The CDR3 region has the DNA TGCGCCAGCAGCCAAGTTCCGGGAGGGCCCCAGCATTTT.

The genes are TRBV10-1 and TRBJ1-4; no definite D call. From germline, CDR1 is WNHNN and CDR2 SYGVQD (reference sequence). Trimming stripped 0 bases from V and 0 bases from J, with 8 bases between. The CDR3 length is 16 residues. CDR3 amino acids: CASSESRAATNEKLFF. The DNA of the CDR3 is TGCGCCAGCAGTGAGTCGAGGGCCGCAACTAATGAAAAACTGTTTTTT.

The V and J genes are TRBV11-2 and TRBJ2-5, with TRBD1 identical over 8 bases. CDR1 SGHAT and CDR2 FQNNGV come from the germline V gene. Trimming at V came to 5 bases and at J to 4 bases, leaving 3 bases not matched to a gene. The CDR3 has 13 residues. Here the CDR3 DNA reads TGTGCCAGCAGCGTGGACAGGGCAGAGACCCAGTACTTC. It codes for CASSVDRAETQYF.

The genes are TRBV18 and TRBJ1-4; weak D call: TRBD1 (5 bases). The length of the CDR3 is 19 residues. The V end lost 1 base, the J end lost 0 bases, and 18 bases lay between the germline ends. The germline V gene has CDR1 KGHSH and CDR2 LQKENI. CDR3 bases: TGTGCCAGCTCACCACAAGTGGAACTCGGGGGTGCAACTAATGAAAAACTGTTTTTT. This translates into CASSPQVELGGATNEKLFF.

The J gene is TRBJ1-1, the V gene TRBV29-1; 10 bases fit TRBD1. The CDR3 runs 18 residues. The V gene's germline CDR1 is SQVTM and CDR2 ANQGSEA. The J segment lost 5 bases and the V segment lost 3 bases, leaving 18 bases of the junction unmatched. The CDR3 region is CSVDTLGFRDRGTTEAFF. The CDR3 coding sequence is TGCAGCGTTGATACTTTGGGGTTCCGGGACAGGGGCACGACTGAAGCTTTCTTT. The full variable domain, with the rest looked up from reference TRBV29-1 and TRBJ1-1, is SAVISQKPSRDICQRGTSLTIQCQVDSQVTMMFWYRQQPGQSLTLIATANQGSEATYESGFVIDKFPISRPNLTFSTLTVSNMSPEDSSIYLCSVDTLGFRDRGTTEAFFGQGTRLTVV.

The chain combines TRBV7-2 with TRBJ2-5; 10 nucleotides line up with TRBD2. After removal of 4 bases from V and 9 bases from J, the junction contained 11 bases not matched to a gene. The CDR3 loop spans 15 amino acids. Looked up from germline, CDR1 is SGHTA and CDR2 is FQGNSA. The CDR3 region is CASSSRPLAGDSQYF. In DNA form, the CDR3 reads TGTGCCAGCAGCTCGCGTCCCCTAGCGGGGGACTCCCAGTACTTC.

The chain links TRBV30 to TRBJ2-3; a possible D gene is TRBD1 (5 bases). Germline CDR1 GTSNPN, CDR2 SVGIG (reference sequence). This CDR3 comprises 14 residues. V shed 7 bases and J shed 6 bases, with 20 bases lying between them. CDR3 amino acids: CALRTLVGTDTQYF. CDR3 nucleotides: TGTGCCTTACGGACACTCGTAGGAACGGATACGCAGTATTTT.

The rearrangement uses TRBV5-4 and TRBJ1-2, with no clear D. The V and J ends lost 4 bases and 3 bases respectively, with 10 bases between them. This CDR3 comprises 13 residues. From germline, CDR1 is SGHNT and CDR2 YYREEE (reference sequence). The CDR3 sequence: CASSHPTDYGYTF. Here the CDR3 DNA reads TGTGCCAGCAGCCATCCAACGGACTATGGCTACACCTTC.

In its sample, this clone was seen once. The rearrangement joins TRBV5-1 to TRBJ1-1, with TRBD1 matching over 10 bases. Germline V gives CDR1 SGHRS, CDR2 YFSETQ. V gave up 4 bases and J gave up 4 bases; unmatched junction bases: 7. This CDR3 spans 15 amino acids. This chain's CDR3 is CASSGTTGGGTEAFF. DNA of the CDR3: TGCGCCAGCAGCGGAACGACAGGGGGCGGCACTGAAGCTTTCTTT.

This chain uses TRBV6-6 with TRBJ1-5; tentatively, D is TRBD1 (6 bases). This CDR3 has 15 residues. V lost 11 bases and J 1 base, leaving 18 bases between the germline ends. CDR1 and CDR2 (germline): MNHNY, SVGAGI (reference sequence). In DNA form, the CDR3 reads TGTGCCTCCTCGACGGGGGCAGGGAGCAATCAGCCCCAGCATTTT. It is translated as CASSTGAGSNQPQHF.

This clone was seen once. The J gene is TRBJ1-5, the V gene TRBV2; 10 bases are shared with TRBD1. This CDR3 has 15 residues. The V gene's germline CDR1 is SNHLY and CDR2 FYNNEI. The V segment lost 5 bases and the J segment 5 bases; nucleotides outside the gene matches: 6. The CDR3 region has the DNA TGTGCCAGCAGTCCCGGGACAGGGGTCGATCAGCCCCAGCATTTT. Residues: CASSPGTGVDQPQHF.

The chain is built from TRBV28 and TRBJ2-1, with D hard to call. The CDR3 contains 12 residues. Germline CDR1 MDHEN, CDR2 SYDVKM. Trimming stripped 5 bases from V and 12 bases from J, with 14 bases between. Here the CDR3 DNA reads TGTGCCAGCAGTCTAGGACGCAACGGGCAGTTCTTC. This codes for CASSLGRNGQFF.

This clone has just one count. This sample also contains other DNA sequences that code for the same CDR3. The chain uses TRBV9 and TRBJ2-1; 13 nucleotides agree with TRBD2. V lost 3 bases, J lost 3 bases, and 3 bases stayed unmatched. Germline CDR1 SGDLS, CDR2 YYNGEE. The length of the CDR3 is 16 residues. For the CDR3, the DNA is TGTGCCAGCAGCGCCAGACTAGCGGGAGGCTACAATGAGCAGTTCTTC. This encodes CASSARLAGGYNEQFF.

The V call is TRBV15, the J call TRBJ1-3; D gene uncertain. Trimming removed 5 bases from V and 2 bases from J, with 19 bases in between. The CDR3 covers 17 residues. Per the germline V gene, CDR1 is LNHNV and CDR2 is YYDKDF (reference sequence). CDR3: CATSPLRPLITGNTIYF. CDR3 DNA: TGTGCCACCAGCCCCCTGAGACCGCTCATCACTGGAAACACCATATATTTT.